This T cell receptor (beta chain) was documented in a study of Graves' ophthalmopathy and Graves' hyperthyroidism. In this cohort, patients with other autoimmune diseases, uncontrolled infections, pregnancy or lactation were excluded. A note on this clonotype: What it recognizes is unknown.

The authors amplified TCR beta CDR3 regions, and they did so from RNA transcripts for repertoire sequencing. The first-round RT-PCR employed HTBI primers together with the Qiagen OneStep RT-PCR kit. A multiplex PCR was then performed as the second round. One entry per CDR3 protein results from TCRdb running MiXCR on the multiplex PCR reads. The sample consists of around 1,200,000 distinct CDR3 sequences, about 35% of them appearing once. Germline loops: CDR1 DFQATT, CDR2 SNEGSKA (reference sequence). Trimming removed 3 bases at V and 7 bases at J, with 24 bases between. CDR3 length equals 16 residues. Study results and limitations: Stable hyperthyroidism and ophthalmopathy were told apart by a 13-signature model, which achieved around 88% sensitivity and roughly 80% specificity. In predicting ophthalmopathy progression, the model reached 70% to 71% sensitivity and 72% to 85% specificity. Blood also contained most of the expanded thyroid clonotypes above 0.001 frequency.

The receptor's source is an adult man with Graves' hyperthyroidism. Source material: peripheral blood or thyroid tissue (not recorded which). J is TRBJ2-5 and V is TRBV20-1; TRBD2 is a possible D gene (5 bases). The CDR3 DNA follows: TGCAGTGCTAGTGAAGGGAGAGGTACCGGGATGAGGACCCAGTACTTC. Its protein is CSASEGRGTGMRTQYF.